The 20 T cell receptor beta chains listed next were all sequenced from one sample in a study of blood T cell repertoires in COVID-19. Sequencing used immunoSEQ multiplex PCR; TCRdb keeps in-frame clones, though not all of them. Of 150,000 to 200,000 clones listed, over 80% are singletons. The sequencing input was peripheral blood. The receptors shown here come from a woman aged 55-70 years with COVID-19, enrolled during active disease.

This chain uses TRBV7-9 with TRBJ2-3; 13 bases map to TRBD2. V lost 4 bases to trimming and J lost 2 bases; unmatched junction nucleotides: 6. Germline V CDR1 and CDR2: SEHNR, FQNEAQ (reference sequence). The CDR3 consists of 17 residues. DNA of the CDR3: TGTGCCAGCAGCTCCCGACTAGCGGGGGGAGACACAGATACGCAGTATTTT. This translates into CASSSRLAGGDTDTQYF.

This clone appeared a few times. This rearrangement joins TRBV7-2 to TRBJ1-5, with D possibly TRBD1 on 5 matching bases. This CDR3 comprises 18 residues. Germline CDR1 reads SGHTA; CDR2 reads FQGNSA. With 2 bases removed from V and 3 bases from J, the gap between germline ends came to 20 bases. The CDR3 loop reads CASSLPPQGAQYNQPQHF. DNA of the CDR3: TGTGCCAGCAGCTTACCCCCCCAAGGGGCCCAGTACAATCAGCCCCAGCATTTT.

The chain couples TRBV15 to TRBJ2-3; 7 bases agree with TRBD2. CDR3 length: 17 residues. J lost 3 bases, V lost 3 bases, and 12 bases had no gene match. The germline V gene encodes CDR1 LNHNV and CDR2 YYDKDF (reference sequence). The CDR3 sequence is CATSSTFGGVGTDTQYF. CDR3 bases: TGTGCCACCAGCAGTACTTTTGGGGGGGTAGGGACAGATACGCAGTATTTT.

The chain joins TRBV14 to TRBJ1-2, with 9 bases lining up with TRBD1. Germline CDR1 reads SGHDN; CDR2 reads FVKESK. This CDR3 spans 18 amino acids. V was pared by 3 bases and J by 3 bases, with 14 bases of the junction left unmatched. The CDR3 here is CASSQELYGGQGHYGYTF. The CDR3 DNA reads TGTGCCAGCAGCCAGGAATTATATGGGGGACAGGGACACTATGGCTACACCTTC. Complete variable domain (other parts from reference TRBV14 and TRBJ1-2): EAGVTQFPSHSVIEKGQTVTLRCDPISGHDNLYWYRRVMGKEIKFLLHFVKESKQDESGMPNNRFLAERTGGTYSTLKVQPAELEDSGVYFCASSQELYGGQGHYGYTFGSGTRLTVV.

This clone is a singleton in its sample. The V call is TRBV7-9, the J call TRBJ2-5; D not certain. CDR1 is SEHNR and CDR2 is FQNEAQ in the germline V gene (reference sequence). Trimming left V 2 bases short and J 0 bases short, with 7 bases between. There are 14 residues in the CDR3. The CDR3 DNA follows: TGTGCCAGCAGCTTACAGACAAACCAAGAGACCCAGTACTTC. Amino acid sequence: CASSLQTNQETQYF.

About this clone: At one of its ends the junction is not consistent with the germline gene, which may arise from a read error. This chain connects TRBV28 to TRBJ1-3; 7 bases are a match to TRBD1. The CDR3 extends over 11 amino acids. Germline V CDR1 and CDR2: MDHEN, SYDVKM. The CDR3 DNA reads TGCACTACAGGGGCCGGAAACACCATATATTTT. Translated: CTTGAGNTIYF.

The chain links TRBV18 to TRBJ1-5; no clear D. V lost 3 bases and J lost 4, with 13 bases in between. Looked up from germline, CDR1 is KGHSH and CDR2 is LQKENI. CDR3 length: 15 amino acids. CDR3 in DNA: TGTGCCAGCTCACCTTCGTCCGGGTTGAATCAGCCCCAGCATTTT. Encoded protein: CASSPSSGLNQPQHF.

In this sample, this clone turned up once. This rearrangement joins TRBV7-8 to TRBJ2-1, with 8 bases matching TRBD2. The CDR3 contains 16 residues. CDR1 and CDR2 from the germline V gene are SGHVS and FQNEAQ. J gave up 7 bases and V 5 bases, and 13 bases lay outside the gene matches. The CDR3 region is CASSATGTGGLNEQFF. CDR3 nucleotide sequence: TGTGCCAGCAGCGCAACCGGGACGGGGGGGTTGAATGAGCAGTTCTTC.

Written as DNA, the CDR3 is TGTGCCAGCAGTGAGATGACAGACACAAGTTCACCCCTCCACTTT. This codes for CASSEMTDTSSPLHF. The gene calls are TRBV25-1 and TRBJ1-6; D perhaps matches TRBD1 (5 bases). CDR1 and CDR2 (germline): MGHDK, SYGVNS. V lost 3 bases to trimming and J lost 9 bases, with 15 bases between them. The CDR3 has 15 amino acids.

The chain combines TRBV7-2 with TRBJ2-2; weak D call: TRBD2 (6 bases). The ends were cut back, 0 bases at V and 6 bases at J, with 8 bases in the middle. The germline V gene has CDR1 SGHTA and CDR2 FQGNSA. CDR3 length equals 14 residues. The CDR3 sequence: CASSLATSSGELFF. The DNA for the CDR3 is TGTGCCAGCAGCTTAGCGACTAGTTCCGGGGAGCTGTTTTTT.

The chain uses TRBV6-5 and TRBJ1-1; unclear D gene. V lost 0 bases, J lost 1 base, and 12 bases lay in between. From germline, CDR1 is MNHEY and CDR2 SVGAGI. The CDR3 contains 16 residues. The CDR3 sequence: CASSYSLVLGNTEAFF. The CDR3 bases are TGTGCCAGCAGTTACTCTCTCGTACTCGGGAACACTGAAGCTTTCTTT.

The J gene is TRBJ1-5, the V gene TRBV6-1; 8 bases are shared with TRBD1. The junction had 7 bases not matched to a gene; V was cut back by 0 bases and J by 9 bases. Germline values: CDR1 MNHNS, CDR2 SASEGT. The CDR3 is made up of 15 amino acids. In DNA form, the CDR3 reads TGTGCCAGCAGTGAAGCCGGGACAGGCCAAAGGCCCCAGCATTTT. Translated: CASSEAGTGQRPQHF.

The gene calls are TRBV7-9 and TRBJ2-3, with 10 nucleotides matching TRBD1. V gave up 6 bases and J gave up 3 bases; unmatched junction bases: 9. Germline CDR1 is SEHNR and CDR2 is FQNEAQ (reference sequence). This CDR3 has 16 amino acids. CDR3 protein: CASSVGGQGVTDTQYF. DNA of the CDR3: TGTGCCAGCAGTGTGGGAGGACAGGGGGTAACAGATACGCAGTATTTT.

This clone was counted a few times. The chain employs TRBV29-1 and TRBJ1-5; the match to TRBD1 covers 7 bases. Germline V gene sequence: CDR1 SQVTM, CDR2 ANQGSEA. The CDR3 consists of 14 residues. V shed 4 bases and J 4 bases; nucleotides not matched to a gene: 7. CDR3 residues: CSVAAGGTNQPQHF. Here the CDR3 DNA reads TGCAGCGTTGCGGCAGGGGGAACTAATCAGCCCCAGCATTTT.

The V and J genes are TRBV5-1 and TRBJ2-5; D remains ambiguous. The germline V gene encodes CDR1 SGHRS and CDR2 YFSETQ. CDR3 length: 17 amino acids. Trimming shortened V by 4 bases and J by 0 bases, and 19 bases separated the two germline ends. The CDR3 reads CASSPRRSRGDQETQYF. The CDR3, as DNA: TGCGCCAGCAGCCCCCGACGCTCGCGCGGAGACCAAGAGACCCAGTACTTC.

This clone occurred once. The chain uses TRBV5-4 and TRBJ1-1; 7 bases are shared with TRBD1. The CDR3 length is 14 residues. The germline V gene has CDR1 SGHNT and CDR2 YYREEE (reference sequence). Trimming cost V 3 bases and J 5 bases; bases outside gene matches: 7. The CDR3 reads CASSWETGKTEAFF. The CDR3 DNA reads as TGTGCCAGCAGCTGGGAGACAGGGAAAACTGAAGCTTTCTTT.

J is TRBJ1-1 and V is TRBV29-1; TRBD1 aligns across 7 bases. V lost 6 bases, J lost 6 bases, and 7 bases stayed unmatched. CDR1 is SQVTM, CDR2 ANQGSEA, per germline. This CDR3 region has 12 residues. CDR3 nucleotide sequence: TGCAGCGTCAACAGGGGTGCGGCTGAAGCTTTCTTT. Translation: CSVNRGAAEAFF.

The chain employs TRBV5-6 and TRBJ1-3; 8 bases map to TRBD1. Germline V gives CDR1 SGHDT, CDR2 YYEEEE. The CDR3 has 16 amino acids. V gave up 4 bases and J gave up 4 bases; unmatched junction bases: 10. The CDR3 region has the DNA TGTGCCAGCAGCACGAATCAGGGGGCTCTGGGAAACACCATATATTTT. Encoded protein: CASSTNQGALGNTIYF.

This clone was found once. The rearrangement uses TRBV6-2 or TRBV6-3 and TRBJ1-6, with D hard to call. Trimming cost V 0 bases and J 0 bases, with 21 bases left between them. Germline CDR1 is MNHEY and CDR2 is SVGEGT. This CDR3 comprises 21 residues. CDR3 nucleotides: TGTGCCAGCAGTTACTCCCTCGGACCGAGCTTTGGGAGCTCCTATAATTCACCCCTCCACTTT. As protein: CASSYSLGPSFGSSYNSPLHF.

This chain links TRBV4-2 with TRBJ1-2; 7 positions match TRBD1. Germline assignment: CDR1 LGHNA and CDR2 YNFKEQ. This CDR3 spans 15 amino acids. Losses at the gene ends were 0 bases for V and 3 bases for J; bases not matched to a gene: 4. The CDR3 DNA reads TGTGCCAGCAGCCAAGATATAGGGGGCGACTATGGCTACACCTTC. Amino acid sequence: CASSQDIGGDYGYTF.